A single sample is the source of the 27 T cell receptor beta chains below, sequenced in a study of PD-1 blockade in classical Hodgkin lymphoma. All the patients suffered relapse after autologous stem cell transplantation, and brentuximab vedotin exposure differed. Only in-frame clones appear in the TCRdb table, and some are missing; sequencing was by immunoSEQ multiplex PCR. This sample has about 15,000 clones, with more than 70% found just once. The starting material was peripheral blood mononuclear cells (PBMCs), obtained before the second cycle of nivolumab. These TCRs come from a human donor with classical Hodgkin lymphoma.

The sample holds one count of this clone. The chain uses TRBV9 and TRBJ1-6, with 11 bases lining up with TRBD1. This CDR3 region has 15 residues. V lost 0 bases, J lost 10 bases, and 3 bases stayed unmatched. Germline CDR1 reads SGDLS; CDR2 reads YYNGEE. The CDR3 loop reads CASSVGGTGGSPLHF. CDR3 in DNA: TGTGCCAGCAGCGTAGGTGGGACAGGGGGATCACCCCTCCACTTT.

The V gene is TRBV12-5, the J gene TRBJ2-1; 10 bases are a match to TRBD2. The CDR3 runs 16 residues. Per the germline V gene, CDR1 is LGHNT and CDR2 is FRNRAP. V lost 2 bases to trimming and J lost 9 bases; unmatched junction nucleotides: 10. CDR3 in amino acids: CASGLLLAGAGGEQFF. CDR3 sequence (DNA): TGTGCTAGTGGTTTGTTGCTAGCGGGGGCCGGGGGTGAGCAGTTCTTC.

The chain couples TRBV10-3 to TRBJ1-4; TRBD1 aligns across 9 bases. Germline CDR1 is ENHRY and CDR2 is SYGVKD. The CDR3 has 16 residues. The J segment lost 7 bases and the V segment lost 4 bases, leaving 10 bases of the junction unmatched. This CDR3 is CAISGTGGQGGEKLFF. For the CDR3, the DNA is TGTGCCATCAGTGGTACGGGGGGACAGGGAGGTGAAAAACTGTTTTTT.

This chain joins TRBV6-5 and TRBJ2-7; possibly TRBD1 for D (6 bases). Germline CDR1 is MNHEY and CDR2 is SVGAGI. The CDR3 runs to 13 residues. Trimming cost V 7 bases and J 0 bases, with 10 bases left between them. CDR3 amino acids: CASTQGISYEQYF. The CDR3 DNA sequence: TGTGCCAGCACTCAGGGGATCTCCTACGAGCAGTACTTC.

The V call is TRBV5-5, the J call TRBJ2-7; D is unresolved. V was clipped by 2 bases and J by 1 base, with 7 bases between them. CDR1 is SGHKS, CDR2 YYEKEE, per germline (reference sequence). The CDR3 is made up of 13 amino acids. The chain's CDR3 is CASSFLLSYEQYF. The CDR3 DNA follows: TGTGCCAGCAGCTTTTTACTGTCCTACGAGCAGTACTTC.

The sample holds a few counts of this clone. This rearrangement joins TRBV7-9 to TRBJ1-6, with D perhaps matching TRBD1 (5 bases). This CDR3 spans 15 amino acids. Looked up from germline, CDR1 is SEHNR and CDR2 is FQNEAQ (reference sequence). Trimming took off 3 bases at V and 6 bases at J, with 12 bases between the two ends. This chain's CDR3 is CASSLGTSSNSPLHF. In DNA, the CDR3 is TGTGCCAGCAGCTTGGGGACGAGTAGTAATTCACCCCTCCACTTT.

The chain couples TRBV9 to TRBJ2-3; no firm D call. Germline assignment: CDR1 SGDLS and CDR2 YYNGEE. V was pared by 0 bases and J by 2 bases, with 10 bases between. The CDR3 is made up of 15 amino acids. The CDR3 DNA reads as TGTGCCAGCAGCGTAGCCCCGGATTCCACAGATACGCAGTATTTT. As protein: CASSVAPDSTDTQYF.

The genes are TRBV27 and TRBJ2-2; D gene ambiguous. The CDR3 is 14 residues long. V lost 5 bases, J lost 5 bases, and 12 bases lay in between. The V gene's germline CDR1 is MNHEY and CDR2 SMNVEV (reference sequence). The chain's CDR3 is CASSGMGQTGELFF. Here the CDR3 DNA reads TGTGCCAGCAGTGGGATGGGCCAAACCGGGGAGCTGTTTTTT.

The V and J genes are TRBV7-8 and TRBJ2-3, with D possibly being TRBD1 (6 bases). The germline V gene has CDR1 SGHVS and CDR2 FQNEAQ. The CDR3 has 12 amino acids. With 6 bases removed from V and 11 bases from J, the gap between germline ends came to 15 bases. The CDR3 sequence is CASSDSRTVQYF. The CDR3 nucleotides read TGTGCCAGCAGTGATAGTAGGACAGTGCAGTATTTT.

The chain links TRBV9 to TRBJ2-2; a weak D match, TRBD1 (6 bases). This CDR3 is built from 15 residues. Germline V gives CDR1 SGDLS, CDR2 YYNGEE. V shed 0 bases and J shed 0 bases, with 6 bases lying between them. CDR3: CASSVGTANTGELFF. The CDR3 DNA reads TGTGCCAGCAGCGTAGGGACAGCGAACACCGGGGAGCTGTTTTTT.

This clone was seen a handful of times. The J gene is TRBJ1-1, the V gene TRBV7-9; D is unclear. This CDR3 contains 15 residues. Between the trimmed V and J ends, which lost 3 bases and 0 bases, there was a span of 11 bases. Germline loops: CDR1 SEHNR, CDR2 FQNEAQ (reference sequence). This CDR3 is CASSLSEYMNTEAFF. The CDR3 nucleotides read TGTGCCAGCAGCTTGTCGGAATACATGAACACTGAAGCTTTCTTT.

This rearrangement joins TRBV7-2 to TRBJ2-2; TRBD2 matches at 8 bases. The V gene's germline CDR1 is SGHTA and CDR2 FQGNSA. This CDR3 contains 15 residues. The ends lost 4 bases at V and 4 bases at J; junction bases unmatched: 5. The CDR3 here is CASSSGGGVTGELFF. CDR3 in DNA: TGTGCCAGCAGCTCGGGAGGGGGAGTCACCGGGGAGCTGTTTTTT.

As for this clone: One junction end does not reproduce the germline sequence, and a read error may be involved. The V and J genes are TRBV4-1 and TRBJ1-5; possibly TRBD1 for D (6 bases). Germline CDR1 reads MGHRA; CDR2 reads YSYEKL. The CDR3 covers 17 residues. The CDR3 region is CVSSQEGGTSINQPQHF. CDR3 nucleotides: TGCGTCAGCAGCCAAGAAGGGGGGACAAGCATCAATCAGCCCCAGCATTTT.

This clone appeared a single time. For the CDR3, the DNA is TGTGCCAGCAGCGTCTCTCCGGGACAGGGGCTCGAGCAGTACTTC. It codes for CASSVSPGQGLEQYF. The chain couples TRBV2 to TRBJ2-7, with 10 bases fitting TRBD1. The junction had 11 bases not matched to a gene; V was cut back by 6 bases and J by 6 bases. The CDR3 runs 15 residues. Germline V gene lookup returns CDR1 SNHLY and CDR2 FYNNEI.

The J gene is TRBJ1-1, the V gene TRBV28; D unclear. From germline, CDR1 is MDHEN and CDR2 SYDVKM. The CDR3 totals 11 residues. V was cut by 6 bases and J by 1 base, with 3 bases left in between. The CDR3 region has the DNA TGTGCCAGCAGCCAGAACACTGAAGCTTTCTTT. This encodes CASSQNTEAFF.

CDR3 amino acids: CSAGDGNTIYF. The CDR3 DNA reads as TGCAGCGCAGGGGACGGAAACACCATATATTTT. The gene calls are TRBV29-1 and TRBJ1-3, with D possibly being TRBD1 (6 bases). This CDR3 region has 11 residues. Germline lookup yields CDR1 SQVTM and CDR2 ANQGSEA. V lost 7 bases to trimming and J lost 4 bases, with 8 bases between them.

V and J are TRBV19 and TRBJ1-2; a weak D match, TRBD1 (6 bases). Trimming cost V 3 bases and J 6 bases, with 11 bases left between them. The CDR3 spans 13 residues. Per germline, CDR1 LNHDA and CDR2 SQIVND (reference sequence). CDR3 in amino acids: CASSMRQGNGYTF. CDR3 sequence (DNA): TGTGCCAGTAGTATGCGGCAGGGGAATGGCTACACCTTC.

This chain connects TRBV18 to TRBJ2-2; D could derive from TRBD1 or TRBD2 (5 bases each). Germline CDR1 reads KGHSH; CDR2 reads LQKENI. V lost 3 bases and J lost 0, with 20 bases in between. This CDR3 is built from 19 residues. The DNA of the CDR3 is TGTGCCAGCTCACCTATGAAGTCTATCGGGACGGCGAACACCGGGGAGCTGTTTTTT. This codes for CASSPMKSIGTANTGELFF.

This clone was recorded only once. The chain employs TRBV4-3 and TRBJ1-1; weak D call: TRBD1 (6 bases). The ends were cut back, 2 bases at V and 2 bases at J, with 12 bases in the middle. The CDR3 consists of 15 residues. Germline CDR1 and CDR2: LGHNA and YSLEER. This CDR3 reads CASSQQGRGNTEAFF. The CDR3 DNA sequence: TGCGCCAGCAGCCAACAGGGGAGGGGAAACACTGAAGCTTTCTTT.

The V and J genes are TRBV9 and TRBJ1-4; TRBD1 matches at 8 bases. Germline loops: CDR1 SGDLS, CDR2 YYNGEE. CDR3 length: 15 residues. Losses at the gene ends were 0 bases for V and 3 bases for J; bases not matched to a gene: 1. CDR3 DNA: TGTGCCAGCAGCGTAGGGACAGGGTCTAATGAAAAACTGTTTTTT. Translation gives CASSVGTGSNEKLFF.

This chain connects TRBV19 to TRBJ1-4, with unresolved D. V lost 5 bases and J 8 bases, leaving 9 bases between the germline ends. This CDR3 is built from 12 residues. Germline V gene sequence: CDR1 LNHDA, CDR2 SQIVND (reference sequence). The CDR3 sequence is CASSSDKEKLFF. CDR3 sequence (DNA): TGTGCCAGTAGTTCCGATAAGGAAAAACTGTTTTTT.

J is TRBJ1-5 and V is TRBV2; no reliable D call. Per the germline V gene, CDR1 is SNHLY and CDR2 is FYNNEI. The CDR3 runs 12 residues. Between the trimmed V and J ends, which lost 2 bases and 6 bases, there was a span of 5 bases. The CDR3, as DNA: TGTGCCAGCAGTGAACAAAGTCAGCCCCAGCATTTT. Encoded protein: CASSEQSQPQHF.

V gene TRBV5-5 combines with J gene TRBJ2-2; possible D gene TRBD1, 6 bases. This CDR3 comprises 16 residues. V was trimmed by 5 bases and J by 0 bases, leaving 14 bases between them. The germline V gene encodes CDR1 SGHKS and CDR2 YYEKEE (reference sequence). CDR3 sequence: CASRPGTHANTGELFF. The CDR3 DNA reads TGTGCCAGCAGACCCGGGACACACGCGAACACCGGGGAGCTGTTTTTT.

The J gene is TRBJ1-6, the V gene TRBV2, with D hard to call. The CDR3 loop spans 13 amino acids. V was clipped by 9 bases and J by 0 bases, with 6 bases between them. CDR1 is SNHLY, CDR2 FYNNEI, per germline. CDR3 coding DNA: TGTGCCAGTCAGAGCTCCTATAATTCACCCCTCCACTTT. Residues: CASQSSYNSPLHF.

The table lists this clone with a few counts. J is TRBJ1-1 and V is TRBV6-6; D is possibly TRBD1 (5 bases). The germline gives CDR1 MNHNY, CDR2 SVGAGI (reference sequence). This CDR3 is 12 amino acids long. The ends were cut back, 6 bases at V and 5 bases at J, with 10 bases in the middle. The CDR3: CASRRGETEAFF. For the CDR3, the DNA is TGTGCCAGCAGGCGGGGGGAAACTGAAGCTTTCTTT.

The gene calls are TRBV5-1 and TRBJ2-1; 7 bases agree with TRBD1. The trim removed 6 bases at V and 4 bases at J, leaving 4 bases unmatched. CDR1 is SGHRS and CDR2 is YFSETQ in the germline V gene. The CDR3 is made up of 13 amino acids. The CDR3 nucleotides read TGCGCCAGCAACAGGGACAGTTACAATGAGCAGTTCTTC. This gives the protein CASNRDSYNEQFF.

This chain uses TRBV5-1 with TRBJ1-2, with 9 positions matching TRBD1. Germline assignment: CDR1 SGHRS and CDR2 YFSETQ. This CDR3 is 13 amino acids long. With V trimmed by 4 bases and J by 7 bases, 5 bases remained unmatched. In nucleotides, the CDR3 is TGCGCCAGCAGCCTGGGACAGGGTGGTGGCTACACCTTC. Its protein product is CASSLGQGGGYTF.